The present entry profiles one TCR beta chain with its context. Trimming took off 3 bases at V and 2 bases at J, with 15 bases between the two ends. The CDR3 loop spans 15 amino acids. Germline assignment: CDR1 SGHRS and CDR2 YFSETQ. The record originates from a study of blood T cell repertoires in COVID-19. Study-wide background: Samples representing acute and convalescent COVID-19 were sourced from the United States, Italy and Spain. T cells, B-cell-depleted T cells, or PBMCs provided the cDNA or gDNA that served as material.

Original analysis: Estimated nucleated cell counts came from reference gene primer amplification. Clones were read by immunoSEQ multiplex PCR, and TCRdb kept only the in-frame ones, dropping some. From that table come the V and J calls and clone size; the DNA was used to work out D and trimming. This sample has 250,000 to 300,000 clones, with 80% to 85% found just once. This chain links TRBV5-1 with TRBJ2-7, with D possibly matching TRBD1 (5 bases). The sequenced sample was peripheral blood. The sequence was collected from a woman aged 55-70 years with active or convalescent COVID-19. The CDR3 DNA follows: TGCGCCAGCAGCTGGGGCCAGACAGATACCTACGAGCAGTACTTC. Its protein is CASSWGQTDTYEQYF.